The present entry profiles one T cell receptor beta chain with its context. Trimming at V came to 5 bases and at J to 12 bases, leaving 5 bases not matched to a gene. CDR3 length equals 13 residues. Germline V lookup: CDR1 SQVTM, CDR2 ANQGSEA. The data stem from a study of PD-L1 blockade in urothelial cancer. In the study overall: A median around 140,000 T cells were found in blood samples.

TCRdb's table, derived via immunoSEQ multiplex PCR, lists solely in-frame clones and lacks some. The table includes approximately 120,000 clones, about 83% detected once. Documented time point: peripheral blood 6 weeks after treatment start. The gene calls are TRBV29-1 and TRBJ2-1; 15 positions match TRBD2. The TCR was taken from a man aged 50 to 60 with urothelial cancer. Sequencing was performed on PBMCs, taken around atezolizumab (anti-PD-L1) treatment. CDR3 nucleotides: TGCAGCGTTAAGGGACTAGCGGGAGGAGGGCAGTTCTTC. It specifies CSVKGLAGGGQFF.